These 27 T cell receptor beta chains were sequenced from one sample in a study of beta chain features in type 1 diabetes. Investigators reverse transcribed all isolated RNA, so they sequenced expressed TCRB transcripts. Only in-frame clones appear in the TCRdb table, and some are missing; sequencing was by immunoSEQ multiplex PCR. The repertoire has hundreds of thousands of clones, approximately 15% of them found once; the top ten carry roughly 0.04%. Sequenced: naive CD4+ T cells from blood. The receptors were sampled from a man aged 25-40 years in good health.

The chain links TRBV2 to TRBJ2-1; TRBD2 aligns across 13 bases. The trim removed 4 bases at V and 7 bases at J, leaving 4 bases unmatched. The CDR3 runs 15 residues. The germline gives CDR1 SNHLY, CDR2 FYNNEI. The DNA of the CDR3 is TGTGCCAGCAGTGCAACGGGACTAGCGGGAAATGAGCAGTTCTTC. It specifies CASSATGLAGNEQFF.

This clone was found a few times. The chain uses TRBV7-6 and TRBJ1-2; TRBD1 aligns across 8 bases. The germline V gene encodes CDR1 SGHVS and CDR2 FNYEAQ. V dropped 3 bases and J dropped 4; count of bases not matched to a gene: 4. This CDR3 has 14 residues. The DNA for the CDR3 is TGTGCCAGCAGCTTCGCAGACAGGGGCTATGGCTACACCTTC. Protein sequence: CASSFADRGYGYTF.

This clone was seen only a few times. The chain couples TRBV7-2 to TRBJ2-3; possible D gene TRBD2, 6 bases. The CDR3 has 16 residues. V was trimmed by 2 bases and J by 2 bases, leaving 14 bases between them. The germline V gene has CDR1 SGHTA and CDR2 FQGNSA. CDR3 DNA sequence: TGTGCCAGCAGCTTAAATGCGGGGACTTACACAGATACGCAGTATTTT. Its protein product is CASSLNAGTYTDTQYF.

The chain has TRBV2 and TRBJ2-7; TRBD1 aligns across 8 bases. Germline values: CDR1 SNHLY, CDR2 FYNNEI. The CDR3 is made up of 13 amino acids. The V segment lost 5 bases and the J segment 7 bases; nucleotides outside the gene matches: 7. The CDR3 coding sequence is TGTGCCAGCAGTCTGGACAGGGTGGGAGAGCAGTACTTC. It encodes CASSLDRVGEQYF.

This clone came up a few times. The rearrangement links TRBV25-1 to TRBJ1-1; the match to TRBD1 covers 9 bases. Germline V gene sequence: CDR1 MGHDK, CDR2 SYGVNS. V shed 2 bases and J 6 bases; nucleotides not matched to a gene: 7. The length of the CDR3 is 15 residues. The CDR3 DNA follows: TGTGCCAGCAGTGAAGTAGACAGGGGGAGTCCTGAAGCTTTCTTT. Amino acid sequence: CASSEVDRGSPEAFF. The full variable domain, completed using reference TRBV25-1 and TRBJ1-1, is EADIYQTPRYLVIGTGKKITLECSQTMGHDKMYWYQQDPGMELHLIHYSYGVNSTEKGDLSSESTVSRIRTEHFPLTLESARPSHTSQYLCASSEVDRGSPEAFFGQGTRLTVV.

This clone has just a few counts. This rearrangement joins TRBV10-3 to TRBJ2-2; 10 bases align to TRBD2. J was trimmed by 7 bases and V by 2 bases; bases with no gene match: 13. CDR3 length: 18 amino acids. Per germline, CDR1 ENHRY and CDR2 SYGVKD. In DNA form, the CDR3 reads TGTGCCATCAGTGAGCCGAACCGGGCTAGCGGGAGAGTCGGGGAGCTGTTTTTT. Translation: CAISEPNRASGRVGELFF.

In regard to this clone: Within the sample, other DNA sequences also encode this same CDR3. The gene calls are TRBV5-1 and TRBJ2-6; weak D call: TRBD2 (5 bases). The CDR3 spans 14 residues. Germline values: CDR1 SGHRS, CDR2 YFSETQ. Trimming stripped 2 bases from V and 4 bases from J, with 7 bases between. CDR3 in DNA: TGCGCCAGCAGCTTAGGGAGCGGGGCCAACGTCCTGACTTTC. It encodes CASSLGSGANVLTF. Combining the CDR3 with reference TRBV5-1 and TRBJ2-6 gives the whole variable domain KAGVTQTPRYLIKTRGQQVTLSCSPISGHRSVSWYQQTPGQGLQFLFEYFSETQRNKGNFPGRFSGRQFSNSRSEMNVSTLELGDSALYLCASSLGSGANVLTFGAGSRLTVL.

This clone was seen more than once but under ten times. The sample has other DNA sequences that encode this CDR3 too. This chain links TRBV25-1 with TRBJ2-2; D is perhaps TRBD1 (5 bases). Germline lookup yields CDR1 MGHDK and CDR2 SYGVNS. The length of the CDR3 is 15 residues. With 6 bases removed from V and 0 bases from J, the gap between germline ends came to 11 bases. CDR3 coding DNA: TGTGCCAGCAGAAGGCAGGGCGCGAACACCGGGGAGCTGTTTTTT. Amino acids: CASRRQGANTGELFF.

In its sample, this clone was seen a few times. The chain uses TRBV28 and TRBJ2-1; weak D call: TRBD2 (6 bases). This CDR3 is 16 amino acids long. V lost 3 bases to trimming and J lost 6 bases, with 18 bases between them. CDR1 MDHEN and CDR2 SYDVKM come from the germline V gene. The CDR3 DNA reads as TGTGCCAGCAGTTTTACCACCGGGAGTGTATCCAATGAGCAGTTCTTC. Its protein product is CASSFTTGSVSNEQFF.

This clone was detected only a few times. The rearrangement links TRBV9 to TRBJ1-1, with a possible D match to TRBD1 (5 bases). V shed 2 bases and J shed 1 base, with 18 bases lying between them. Germline assignment: CDR1 SGDLS and CDR2 YYNGEE. The CDR3 is 17 amino acids. CDR3 region: CASSVGQGAVRNTEAFF. In DNA, the CDR3 is TGTGCCAGCAGCGTCGGGCAGGGTGCGGTGAGGAACACTGAAGCTTTCTTT.

This clone was recorded a few times. This chain connects TRBV18 to TRBJ1-2, with TRBD1 identical over 8 bases. This CDR3 spans 14 amino acids. Unmatched junction bases numbered 9, after V lost 4 bases and J lost 8 bases. Germline V gene sequence: CDR1 KGHSH, CDR2 LQKENI. The CDR3 bases are TGTGCCAGCTCACTCGGACAGGGCCGTGCAGGCTACACCTTC. Amino acid sequence: CASSLGQGRAGYTF.

The V gene is TRBV28, the J gene TRBJ2-3, with D perhaps assigned TRBD1 or TRBD2 (5 bases each). The CDR3 sequence is 15 residues long. The V gene lost 6 bases and the J gene lost 0 bases, with 13 bases spanning the gap. Germline lookup yields CDR1 MDHEN and CDR2 SYDVKM. This CDR3 is CASSRGLASTDTQYF. In nucleotides, the CDR3 is TGTGCCAGCAGCCGGGGCCTTGCTAGCACAGATACGCAGTATTTT.

V and J are TRBV7-9 and TRBJ1-1; D might be TRBD1 (5 bases). Looked up from germline, CDR1 is SEHNR and CDR2 is FQNEAQ (reference sequence). V was cut by 5 bases and J by 0 bases, with 13 bases left in between. The CDR3 runs to 15 residues. The CDR3: CASSRDFHLNTEAFF. CDR3 sequence (DNA): TGTGCCAGCAGCCGGGACTTCCATTTGAACACTGAAGCTTTCTTT.

This sequence joins TRBV4-3 and TRBJ2-2; 9 bases map to TRBD1. Germline loops: CDR1 LGHNA, CDR2 YSLEER. This CDR3 has 16 amino acids. V lost 3 bases, J lost 3 bases, and 5 bases stayed unmatched. CDR3 residues: CASSQGQGVYTGELFF. The CDR3 DNA sequence: TGCGCCAGCAGCCAGGGACAGGGCGTATACACCGGGGAGCTGTTTTTT.

J is TRBJ2-3 and V is TRBV7-2; TRBD2 agrees at 7 bases. The CDR3 totals 16 residues. Trimming removed 5 bases from V and 3 bases from J; junction bases left unmatched: 11. CDR1 is SGHTA, CDR2 FQGNSA, per germline. The DNA for the CDR3 is TGTGCCAGCAGCACCCAGACTAGCTGGGGGACAGATACGCAGTATTTT. Translating it yields CASSTQTSWGTDTQYF.

The chain is built from TRBV9 and TRBJ2-5; a weak D match, TRBD2 (6 bases). V was cut by 4 bases and J by 3 bases, with 16 bases left in between. Germline assignment: CDR1 SGDLS and CDR2 YYNGEE. CDR3 size: 15 residues. The CDR3 spells CASSSDGTEKETQYF. CDR3 bases: TGTGCCAGCAGCTCCGACGGGACTGAGAAAGAGACCCAGTACTTC.

V and J are TRBV12-5 and TRBJ2-5; D is perhaps TRBD2 (5 bases). The CDR3 is made up of 13 amino acids. Germline CDR1 and CDR2: LGHNT and FRNRAP. The V gene lost 6 bases and the J gene lost 9 bases, with 17 bases spanning the gap. CDR3 protein: CASGPGLLPAQYF. The DNA of the CDR3 is TGTGCTAGTGGCCCTGGACTTTTGCCGGCCCAGTACTTC.

The chain joins TRBV6-6 to TRBJ1-1; D ambiguous. V was cut by 8 bases and J by 2 bases, with 15 bases left in between. The germline V gene has CDR1 MNHNY and CDR2 SVGAGI (reference sequence). The CDR3 has 14 residues. The CDR3: CASRGSVGNTEAFF. The CDR3 coding sequence is TGTGCCAGCCGAGGGTCCGTTGGAAACACTGAAGCTTTCTTT.

J is TRBJ1-2 and V is TRBV7-9, with D unresolved. The CDR3 loop spans 10 amino acids. Germline V gene sequence: CDR1 SEHNR, CDR2 FQNEAQ (reference sequence). V was pared by 5 bases and J by 6 bases, with 4 bases between. The CDR3 region is CASSRHGYTF. The CDR3 region has the DNA TGTGCCAGCAGCCGACATGGCTACACCTTC.

This clone was picked up a small number of times. V usage is TRBV7-2 and J usage is TRBJ1-1, with D unresolved. The germline V gene has CDR1 SGHTA and CDR2 FQGNSA. The CDR3 loop spans 14 amino acids. V was clipped by 6 bases and J by 11 bases, with 22 bases between them. The CDR3 coding sequence is TGTGCCAGCAGTCCACATACGGTTCGCGGCACGGCTTTCTTT. Its translation is CASSPHTVRGTAFF.

Only a few counts were recorded for this clone. The sample carries other DNA sequences with the same CDR3. The CDR3 loop is CASSLWGEETQYF. In DNA, the CDR3 is TGTGCCAGCAGCTTATGGGGTGAAGAGACCCAGTACTTC. This chain uses TRBV7-9 with TRBJ2-5, with D unclear. The CDR3 has 13 amino acids. The germline V gene has CDR1 SEHNR and CDR2 FQNEAQ (reference sequence). V was trimmed by 2 bases and J by 3 bases, leaving 7 bases between them.

The chain has TRBV19 and TRBJ2-1, with D hard to call. The V gene lost 3 bases and the J gene lost 5 bases, with 11 bases spanning the gap. The CDR3 contains 14 residues. Per germline, CDR1 LNHDA and CDR2 SQIVND (reference sequence). CDR3 sequence (DNA): TGTGCCAGTAGTATGACTGGGAATCACAATGAGCAGTTCTTC. Amino acid sequence: CASSMTGNHNEQFF.

This clone was found a few times. J is TRBJ1-1 and V is TRBV20-1; D remains ambiguous. The CDR3 covers 11 residues. Looked up from germline, CDR1 is DFQATT and CDR2 is SNEGSKA (reference sequence). V dropped 5 bases and J dropped 6 bases, with 10 bases sitting between them. DNA of the CDR3: TGCAGTGCTGCCCATCAACCTGAAGCTTTCTTT. Protein product: CSAAHQPEAFF.

The chain couples TRBV14 to TRBJ1-1; D unclear. CDR1 is SGHDN and CDR2 is FVKESK in the germline V gene. Trimming removed 3 bases at V and 0 bases at J, with 11 bases between. This CDR3 region has 15 residues. CDR3 residues: CASSQRRAMNTEAFF. The DNA of the CDR3 is TGTGCCAGCAGCCAGCGGCGGGCCATGAACACTGAAGCTTTCTTT. The full variable domain, with the rest looked up from reference TRBV14 and TRBJ1-1, is EAGVTQFPSHSVIEKGQTVTLRCDPISGHDNLYWYRRVMGKEIKFLLHFVKESKQDESGMPNNRFLAERTGGTYSTLKVQPAELEDSGVYFCASSQRRAMNTEAFFGQGTRLTVV.

The chain couples TRBV6-1 to TRBJ1-6, with D possibly being TRBD1 (5 bases). The length of the CDR3 is 16 residues. V was clipped by 1 base and J by 2 bases, with 9 bases between them. Germline lookup yields CDR1 MNHNS and CDR2 SASEGT. For the CDR3, the DNA is TGTGCCAGCAGTGAAGGGGGCCCGGCCTATAATTCACCCCTCCACTTT. Its translation is CASSEGGPAYNSPLHF.

This chain connects TRBV9 to TRBJ1-4; no firm D call. The germline V gene encodes CDR1 SGDLS and CDR2 YYNGEE. The CDR3 length is 15 residues. Trimming took off 0 bases at V and 4 bases at J, with 10 bases between the two ends. The CDR3 region is CASSVEAVLNEKLFF. The CDR3 coding sequence is TGTGCCAGCAGCGTAGAGGCAGTACTTAATGAAAAACTGTTTTTT.

The rearrangement joins TRBV5-4 to TRBJ2-1, with TRBD1 matching 7 bases. J was trimmed by 0 bases and V by 6 bases; bases with no gene match: 9. This CDR3 has 16 amino acids. Germline CDR1 SGHNT, CDR2 YYREEE (reference sequence). CDR3 DNA: TGTGCCAGCACCCAAAGTACAGGGGCCTCCTACAATGAGCAGTTCTTC. Translating it yields CASTQSTGASYNEQFF.